This T cell receptor (beta chain) originates from a study of T cells in Graves' hyperthyroidism and ophthalmopathy. Whole-study results and caveats: Blood samples included most of the expanded thyroid clonotypes exceeding 0.001. Ophthalmopathy was predicted by the model a median of approximately 6 months ahead of onset.

Amplification of TCR beta CDR3 regions was performed using RNA transcripts as template. With the HTBI primer set, the TCR CDR3 went through a first round of RT-PCR. MiXCR was run by TCRdb on the multiplex PCR reads, yielding one entry per CDR3 protein. This repertoire shows 600,000 or so distinct CDR3 sequences, 40% to 55% found once; its top ten account for approximately 8.2%. Each diagnosis drew on symptoms, thyroxine, TRAb, thyroid ultrasound and orbital computed tomography findings. Germline CDR1 is MNHEY and CDR2 is SVGAGI. The germline V and J ends were trimmed by 2 bases and 1 base, with 9 bases remaining between them. The CDR3 totals 15 residues. Concerning this clonotype itself: Its specificity is not known.

The sample comprised peripheral blood or thyroid tissue (not recorded which). The TCR comes from a young woman with Graves' hyperthyroidism. The V call is TRBV6-5, the J call TRBJ1-3, with no clear D. The CDR3 DNA sequence: TGTGCCAGCAGTTACCGGGAACCGTCTGGAAACACCATATATTTT. Its protein is CASSYREPSGNTIYF.